This entry lists 3 T cell receptor beta chains sequenced from one sample in a study of T-cell reconstitution after alpha-beta-depleted transplantation in children (dated by TCRdb to 2016 to 2017). Libraries came from PCR. Instrument on record: Illumina HiSeq 2500. To normalize quantification of the TCRbeta repertoire, the TCR libraries were built with molecular barcoding that relied on unique molecular identifiers. TCRdb reprocessing: public reads trimmed at Q25 with fastp, clones called with MiXCR, in-frame beta chains kept. Entries are consolidated by CDR3 protein sequence, retaining the most common genes and DNA. The table for this sample lists about 58,000 distinct CDR3 sequences; approximately 46% of them were counted only once. The top ten constitute 98% of the sample. What this sample's treatment or condition label stands for: allogeneic hematopoietic cell transplantation with graft depleted of TCRalphabeta T cells and CD19 B cells.

Sequencing used PBMCs, mostly from graft donor cells, obtained 360 days after TCRalphabeta/CD19-depleted stem cell transplant. The receptor set was obtained from a male patient younger than 18 who had a stem cell transplant for acute lymphoblastic leukemia, so the T cells may come from the graft donor.

This chain uses TRBV6-5 with TRBJ1-2; 8 nucleotides align to TRBD1. Trimming at V came to 0 bases and at J to 7 bases, leaving 7 bases not matched to a gene. Germline-derived CDR1 and CDR2 are MNHEY and SVGAGI. CDR3 length: 15 amino acids. The CDR3 loop reads CASSYSLGTGGGYTF. CDR3 in DNA: TGTGCCAGCAGTTACTCGCTGGGGACAGGCGGTGGCTACACCTTC.

The CDR3 sequence: CASQDQSGRRVKVTQYF. The CDR3 DNA reads as TGTGCCAGCCAGGATCAGAGCGGGAGAAGAGTCAAAGTGACCCAGTACTTC. The rearrangement joins TRBV2 to TRBJ2-5; 8 nucleotides line up with TRBD2. The CDR3 loop spans 17 amino acids. Looked up from germline, CDR1 is SNHLY and CDR2 is FYNNEI. Trimming at V came to 8 bases and at J to 7 bases, leaving 21 bases not matched to a gene.

The chain employs TRBV5-6 and TRBJ2-7, with a tentative D call TRBD1 (6 bases). The CDR3 has 13 residues. CDR1 is SGHDT and CDR2 is YYEEEE in the germline V gene. V lost 7 bases and J lost 1, with 12 bases in between. The CDR3, as DNA: TGTGCCAGCCGGAACACAGGGTCCTACGAGCAGTACTTC. This translates into CASRNTGSYEQYF.